Listed below are T cell receptor beta chains from one sample, sequenced in a study of CD8 T cells in Susac syndrome. TCRdb called the immunoSEQ multiplex PCR reads again in MiXCR, with one record for every CDR3 protein. The sample yields some 300,000 distinct CDR3 sequences, approximately 89% seen once. Source material: CD8+ T cells from PBMCs. The source is a human donor with multiple sclerosis. CDR3s include the opening cysteine and the closing phenylalanine or tryptophan. A D gene is named only where the DNA matches it firmly. Some rows have no size entry. The others give once, few or many, or a class for an expanded clone.

j_gene,abundance,d_gene,v_gene,CDR3aa,CDR3nt
TRBJ2-3,.,.,TRBV5-6,CASSPTLDTQYF,TGTGCCAGCAGCCCTACTCTGGATACGCAGTATTTT
TRBJ2-1,once,.,TRBV24-1,CATSDLGQGHNEQFF,TGTGCCACCAGTGATTTGGGCCAGGGTCACAATGAGCAGTTCTTC
TRBJ2-5,once,TRBD2,TRBV4-2,CASSQDGRRGLAAQETQYF,TGTGCCAGCAGCCAAGATGGAAGGCGAGGACTAGCGGCCCAAGAGACCCAGTACTTC
TRBJ1-1,.,TRBD1,TRBV20-1,CSAGTGPRGNTEAFF,TGCAGTGCTGGGACAGGGCCGAGGGGGAACACTGAAGCTTTCTTT
TRBJ2-3,.,.,TRBV27,CASSTHGGQSTDTQYF,TGTGCCAGCTCGACCCACGGGGGGCAAAGCACAGATACGCAGTATTTT
TRBJ2-7,few,.,TRBV7-9,CASSLQPYEQYF,TGTGCCAGCAGCTTGCAGCCCTACGAGCAGTACTTC
TRBJ2-1,.,TRBD2,TRBV24-1,CATSEAGVNNEQFF,TGTGCCACCAGTGAAGCGGGGGTGAACAATGAGCAGTTCTTC
TRBJ2-1,.,.,TRBV6-4,CASSRDPLRDTYNEQFF,TGTGCCAGCAGTCGTGACCCTTTGCGGGACACCTACAATGAGCAGTTCTTC
TRBJ2-7,.,.,TRBV20-1,CSARSPELDYEQYF,TGCAGTGCTAGGTCCCCGGAATTGGACTACGAGCAGTACTTC
TRBJ1-2,.,.,TRBV7-9,CASSPTPGQDHYGYTF,TGTGCCAGCAGCCCCACGCCGGGCCAGGATCACTATGGCTACACCTTC
TRBJ2-1,.,TRBD2,TRBV12-3/TRBV12-4,CASSLEAGLAGGSSYNEQFF,TGTGCCAGCAGTTTAGAGGCGGGACTAGCGGGAGGGAGCTCCTACAATGAGCAGTTCTTC
TRBJ2-3,.,.,TRBV5-6,CASSFSFGGAVDTQYF,TGTGCCAGCAGCTTCAGTTTTGGGGGGGCTGTAGATACGCAGTATTTT
TRBJ2-7,.,.,TRBV29-1,CSVGASGLGYEQYF,TGCAGCGTTGGGGCCTCGGGGCTCGGATACGAGCAGTACTTC
TRBJ2-7,.,.,TRBV20-1,CSARGIASSYEQYF,TGCAGTGCTAGAGGAATAGCCAGCTCCTACGAGCAGTACTTC
TRBJ2-2,.,TRBD1,TRBV6-2/TRBV6-3,CASGTRDRGLIGELFF,TGTGCCAGCGGAACCCGGGACAGGGGGCTAATCGGGGAGCTGTTTTTT
TRBJ2-5,once,TRBD2,TRBV9,CASERGDQETQYF,TGTGCCAGTGAGCGGGGGGACCAAGAGACCCAGTACTTC
TRBJ2-6,.,.,TRBV14,CASSQDPLGSGANVLTF,TGTGCCAGCAGCCAAGATCCGCTAGGCTCTGGGGCCAACGTCCTGACTTTC
TRBJ1-1,few,.,TRBV29-1,CSVQGTEAFF,TGCAGCGTTCAGGGCACTGAAGCTTTCTTT
TRBJ1-1,.,.,TRBV28,CASSLTRVSTEAFF,TGTGCCAGCAGTTTAACCCGGGTTTCCACTGAAGCTTTCTTT
TRBJ2-5,.,.,TRBV11-2,CASSLLLDQTEETQYF,TGTGCCAGCAGCTTACTCCTTGACCAAACCGAAGAGACCCAGTACTTC
TRBJ1-2,few,TRBD1,TRBV4-1,CASSQPGQKNYGYTF,TGCGCCAGCAGCCAACCGGGACAGAAAAACTATGGCTACACCTTC
TRBJ2-7,.,.,TRBV4-3,CASSQDPETLPYEQYF,TGCGCCAGCAGCCAAGATCCCGAAACCTTACCCTACGAGCAGTACTTC
TRBJ1-1,.,.,TRBV19,CASSQQGSATEAFF,TGTGCCAGTAGTCAACAGGGAAGTGCCACTGAAGCTTTCTTT
TRBJ1-2,.,.,TRBV5-1,CASSLAGVYGYTF,TGCGCCAGCAGCTTGGCCGGAGTGTATGGCTACACCTTC
TRBJ2-1,.,.,TRBV4-3,CASSQDGWTAYNEQFF,TGCGCCAGCAGCCAAGATGGGTGGACAGCCTACAATGAGCAGTTCTTC
TRBJ1-5,.,.,TRBV7-9,CASSSDGGQPQHF,TGTGCCAGCAGCTCGGATGGAGGGCAGCCCCAGCATTTT
TRBJ2-5,.,.,TRBV19,CASSIMGDSLRAQYF,TGTGCCAGTAGTATCATGGGGGACTCCCTCAGGGCCCAGTACTTC
TRBJ2-1,few,.,TRBV9,CASGDGGAGDNEQFF,TGTGCCAGCGGCGACGGGGGCGCAGGGGACAATGAGCAGTTCTTC
TRBJ1-1,.,.,TRBV20-1,CSIFREMFAEAFF,TGCAGTATATTCAGGGAGATGTTCGCTGAAGCTTTCTTT
TRBJ2-7,once,TRBD2,TRBV12-3/TRBV12-4,CASSFLGGVEQYF,TGTGCCAGCAGTTTTCTGGGGGGGGTCGAGCAGTACTTC
TRBJ2-7,.,.,TRBV7-8,CASSLGPISSYEQYF,TGTGCCAGCAGCTTGGGACCGATAAGCTCCTACGAGCAGTACTTC
TRBJ2-1,.,TRBD1,TRBV20-1,CSARASRQGSEALEQFF,TGCAGTGCTAGAGCATCACGACAGGGCAGCGAGGCTCTTGAGCAGTTCTTC
TRBJ2-1,.,TRBD1,TRBV4-2,CASSQETGVNEQFF,TGTGCCAGCAGCCAGGAGACAGGGGTCAATGAGCAGTTCTTC
TRBJ2-1,.,TRBD2,TRBV19,CASRVPGLAPRGEQFF,TGTGCCAGTAGGGTACCGGGACTAGCGCCCCGAGGGGAGCAGTTCTTC
TRBJ2-2,.,.,TRBV6-6,CASSSFTGTATGELFF,TGTGCCAGCAGTTCGTTTACCGGGACGGCCACCGGGGAGCTGTTTTTT
TRBJ2-1,once,TRBD2,TRBV5-6,CASSLLNDYSGRVYNEQFF,TGTGCCAGCAGCTTGCTAAATGATTATAGCGGGAGGGTGTACAATGAGCAGTTCTTC
TRBJ2-3,.,TRBD2,TRBV11-1,CASSFRALAGGPFPTDTQYF,TGTGCCAGCAGCTTCCGCGCACTAGCGGGAGGGCCGTTTCCCACAGATACGCAGTATTTT
TRBJ2-2,.,.,TRBV7-9,CASSYDKKPNTGELFF,TGTGCCAGCAGCTATGACAAAAAACCGAACACCGGGGAGCTGTTTTTT
TRBJ1-5,few,.,TRBV6-1,CASSPGEGQPQHF,TGTGCCAGCAGTCCAGGGGAGGGCCAGCCCCAGCATTTT
TRBJ1-2,.,.,TRBV10-3,CAIPKGEFYGYTF,TGTGCCATCCCAAAAGGAGAGTTCTATGGCTACACCTTC
TRBJ1-5,once,TRBD1,TRBV20-1,CSARQGVGNQPQHF,TGCAGTGCCCGACAGGGCGTGGGCAATCAGCCCCAGCATTTT